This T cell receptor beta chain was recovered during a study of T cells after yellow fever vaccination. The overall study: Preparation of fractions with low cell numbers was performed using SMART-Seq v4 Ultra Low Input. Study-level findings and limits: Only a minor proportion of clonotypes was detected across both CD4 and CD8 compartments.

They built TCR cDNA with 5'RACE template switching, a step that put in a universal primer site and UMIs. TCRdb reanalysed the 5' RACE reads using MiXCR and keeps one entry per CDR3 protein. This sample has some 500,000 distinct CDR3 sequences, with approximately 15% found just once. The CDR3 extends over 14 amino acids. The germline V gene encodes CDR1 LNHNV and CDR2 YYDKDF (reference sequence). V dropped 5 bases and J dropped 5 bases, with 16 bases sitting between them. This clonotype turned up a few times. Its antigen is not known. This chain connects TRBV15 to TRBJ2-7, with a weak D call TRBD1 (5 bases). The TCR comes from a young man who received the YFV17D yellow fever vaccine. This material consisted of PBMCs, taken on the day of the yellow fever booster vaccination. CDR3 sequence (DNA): TGTGCCACCAGCGTCCGATCGCAGGGTGACGAGCAGTACTTC. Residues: CATSVRSQGDEQYF.